This record concerns one T cell receptor (beta chain) sequence. The V segment lost 1 base and the J segment 3 bases; nucleotides outside the gene matches: 2. The CDR3 runs 15 residues. Germline loops: CDR1 SGHTA, CDR2 FQGNSA. Assay: immunoSEQ multiplex PCR; the TCRdb copy retains only in-frame clones and omits some. The sample records 220,000 or so clones, more than 75% being singletons. This record belongs to a study of blood T cell repertoires in COVID-19. Overall study: The cDNA or gDNA used as material had been derived from T cells, B-cell-depleted T cells, or PBMCs.

The rearrangement joins TRBV7-2 to TRBJ2-3, with 9 bases matching TRBD2. The TCR originated in a woman between 45 and 65 years old who had recovered from COVID-19. The sequenced material came from PBMCs or T cells enriched from blood (not recorded which). The CDR3 nucleotides are TGTGCCAGCAGCTTAGTCGGACTAGCGACAGATACGCAGTATTTT. It specifies CASSLVGLATDTQYF.